Listed here is a single T cell receptor (beta chain). J was trimmed by 6 bases and V by 0 bases; bases with no gene match: 4. Germline loops: CDR1 SGHRS, CDR2 YFSETQ. CDR3 length: 14 amino acids. Method: immunoSEQ multiplex PCR; TCRdb's copy keeps in-frame clones and lacks some. The repertoire consists of about 2.4 million clones, with about 92% occurring once and the leading ten covering about 0.13%. The sample comes from a study of shared clonotypes between healthy human individuals. This receptor was taken from a man in his late teens or twenties in good health. The J gene is TRBJ2-7, the V gene TRBV5-1; 9 bases align to TRBD1. The sequencing sample was made of naive CD4+ T cells sorted from blood. Sample subset: CD45RA+ positively selected. In DNA form, the CDR3 reads TGCGCCAGCAGCTTGGACAGGGGGCCGGGCGAGCAGTACTTC. The encoded protein is CASSLDRGPGEQYF.